The present TCR beta chain was sequenced within a study of blood T cells in healthy people across ages. Looking at the study overall: The capture of about one barcoded beta molecule per two T cells was achieved by template switching.

Trimming took 3 bases from V and 5 from J; bases not matched to a gene: 10. Per germline, CDR1 LGHDT and CDR2 YNNKEL (reference sequence). The CDR3 runs to 16 residues. A second 7 to 11 cycle PCR used barcoded and J-beta primers. Using its own MiXCR run on the 5' RACE reads, TCRdb lists one record per CDR3 protein. This table holds approximately 900,000 distinct CDR3 sequences, 40% to 60% found once. In this sample, this clonotype turned up a few times. Total RNA extraction produced at least 5.5 micrograms (per sample) for the study. V and J are TRBV3-1 and TRBJ2-5, with 9 bases fitting TRBD2. Input material: blood. The clonotype comes from a man younger than 45 in good health. CDR3 protein: CASSQSGSGGSETQYF. The CDR3 DNA follows: TGTGCCAGCAGCCAGTCGGGTAGCGGGGGATCGGAGACCCAGTACTTC.